These T cell receptor beta chains were read from a single sample in a study of blood T cell repertoires in COVID-19. Sequencing used immunoSEQ multiplex PCR; TCRdb keeps in-frame clones, though not all of them. Of roughly 500,000 clones detected, approximately 86% appear once; the ten largest clones hold roughly 8.5%. Input material: PBMCs or T cells enriched from blood (not recorded which). Every receptor here comes from a woman aged 55-69 years who had recovered from COVID-19. The CDR3 runs from the conserved cysteine through the conserved F or W. A D gene is named only where the DNA matches it firmly. Not every row has a clone size; where given, it reads once, few, many or a size class.

j_gene	v_gene	abundance	d_gene	CDR3aa	CDR3nt
TRBJ1-5	TRBV6-5	NA	NA	CASTVSGTSNQPQHF	TGTGCCAGCACCGTATCCGGGACAAGCAATCAGCCCCAGCATTTT
TRBJ2-7	TRBV15	NA	NA	CATSREYSYEQYF	TGTGCCACCAGCAGAGAGTACTCCTACGAGCAGTACTTC
TRBJ2-1	TRBV12-5	NA	TRBD1	CASGPWDRYNEQFF	TGTGCTAGTGGACCTTGGGACAGATACAATGAGCAGTTCTTC
TRBJ2-1	TRBV7-2	NA	NA	CASKGLDFNEQFF	TGTGCCAGCAAGGGGCTAGATTTCAATGAGCAGTTCTTC
TRBJ1-1	TRBV6-5	NA	NA	CASSPRGGADTEAFF	TGTGCCAGCAGTCCACGGGGGGGCGCGGACACTGAAGCTTTCTTT
TRBJ2-2	TRBV23-1	NA	NA	CASSQSCQGYTGELFF	TGCGCCAGCAGTCAATCGTGCCAGGGCTACACCGGGGAGCTGTTTTTT
TRBJ2-3	TRBV15	NA	NA	CATSRDMSTDTQYF	TGTGCCACCAGCAGAGATATGTCTACAGATACGCAGTATTTT
TRBJ2-2	TRBV24-1	few	NA	CATSDPTYSNTGELFF	TGTGCCACCAGTGACCCGACCTACAGCAACACCGGGGAGCTGTTTTTT
TRBJ1-2	TRBV12-5	NA	TRBD1	CASGSRTGTNYGYTF	TGTGCTAGTGGTTCGAGGACAGGCACTAACTATGGCTACACCTTC
TRBJ2-3	TRBV5-1	NA	NA	CASGEYTDTQYF	TGCGCCAGCGGGGAGTACACAGATACGCAGTATTTT
TRBJ1-1	TRBV6-5	NA	NA	CASRPGVEAFF	TGTGCCAGTCGGCCCGGGGTTGAAGCTTTCTTT
TRBJ2-1	TRBV4-1	NA	TRBD2	CASSQDWTSGAYNEQFF	TGCGCCAGCAGCCAAGATTGGACTAGCGGGGCTTACAATGAGCAGTTCTTC